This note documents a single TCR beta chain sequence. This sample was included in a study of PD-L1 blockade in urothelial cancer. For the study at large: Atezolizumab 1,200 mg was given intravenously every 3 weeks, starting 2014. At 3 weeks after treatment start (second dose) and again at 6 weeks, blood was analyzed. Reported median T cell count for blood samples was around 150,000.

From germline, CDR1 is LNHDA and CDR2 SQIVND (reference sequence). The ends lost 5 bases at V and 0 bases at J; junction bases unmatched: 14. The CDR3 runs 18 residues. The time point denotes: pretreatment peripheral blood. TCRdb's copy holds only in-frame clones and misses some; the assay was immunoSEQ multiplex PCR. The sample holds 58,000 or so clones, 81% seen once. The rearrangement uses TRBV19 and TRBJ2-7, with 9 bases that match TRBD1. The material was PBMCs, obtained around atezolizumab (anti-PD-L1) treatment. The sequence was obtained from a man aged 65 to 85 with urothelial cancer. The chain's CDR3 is CASSGWDREERVSYEQYF. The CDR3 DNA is TGTGCCAGTAGTGGCTGGGACAGGGAGGAAAGGGTCTCCTACGAGCAGTACTTC. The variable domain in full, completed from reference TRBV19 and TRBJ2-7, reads DGGITQSPKYLFRKEGQNVTLSCEQNLNHDAMYWYRQDPGQGLRLIYYSQIVNDFQKGDIAEGYSVSREKKESFPLTVTSAQKNPTAFYLCASSGWDREERVSYEQYFGPGTRLTVT.